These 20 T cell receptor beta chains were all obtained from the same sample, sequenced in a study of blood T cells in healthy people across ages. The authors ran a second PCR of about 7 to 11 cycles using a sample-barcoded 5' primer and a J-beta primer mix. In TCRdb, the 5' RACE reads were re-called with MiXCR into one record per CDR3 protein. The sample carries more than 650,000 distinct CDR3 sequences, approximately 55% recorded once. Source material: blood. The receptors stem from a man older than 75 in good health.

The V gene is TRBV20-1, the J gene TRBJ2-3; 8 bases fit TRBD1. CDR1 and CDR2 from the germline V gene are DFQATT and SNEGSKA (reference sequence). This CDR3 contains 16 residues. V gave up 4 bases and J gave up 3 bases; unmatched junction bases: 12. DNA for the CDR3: TGCAGTGCTAAAGACGGACAGGGAGCTAGTACAGATACGCAGTATTTT. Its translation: CSAKDGQGASTDTQYF.

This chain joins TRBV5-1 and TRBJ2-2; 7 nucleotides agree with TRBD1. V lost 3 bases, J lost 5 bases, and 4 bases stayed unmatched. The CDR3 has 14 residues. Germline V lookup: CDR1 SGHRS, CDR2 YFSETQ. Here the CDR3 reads CASSSTGQTGELFF. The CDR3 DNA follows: TGCGCCAGCAGCTCGACAGGGCAGACCGGGGAGCTGTTTTTT.

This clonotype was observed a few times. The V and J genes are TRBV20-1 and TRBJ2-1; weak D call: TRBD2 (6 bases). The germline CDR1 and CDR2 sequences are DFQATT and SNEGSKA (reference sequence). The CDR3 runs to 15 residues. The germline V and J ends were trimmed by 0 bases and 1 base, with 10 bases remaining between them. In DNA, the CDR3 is TGCAGTGCTAGAGATATAGCGGTATCCTACAATGAGCAGTTCTTC. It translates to CSARDIAVSYNEQFF.

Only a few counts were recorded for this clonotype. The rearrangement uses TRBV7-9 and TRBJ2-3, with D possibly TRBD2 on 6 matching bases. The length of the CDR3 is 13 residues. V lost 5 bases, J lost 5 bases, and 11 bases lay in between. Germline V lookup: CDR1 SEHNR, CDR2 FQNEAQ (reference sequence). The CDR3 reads CASSRSGGDTQYF. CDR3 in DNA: TGTGCCAGCAGCCGATCCGGGGGAGATACGCAGTATTTT.

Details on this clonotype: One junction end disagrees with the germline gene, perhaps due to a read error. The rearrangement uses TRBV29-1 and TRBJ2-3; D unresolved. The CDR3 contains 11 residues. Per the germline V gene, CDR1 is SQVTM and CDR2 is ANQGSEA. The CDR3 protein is CSIEARDTQYF. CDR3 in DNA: TGCAGCATTGAGGCCAGGGATACGCAGTATTTT.

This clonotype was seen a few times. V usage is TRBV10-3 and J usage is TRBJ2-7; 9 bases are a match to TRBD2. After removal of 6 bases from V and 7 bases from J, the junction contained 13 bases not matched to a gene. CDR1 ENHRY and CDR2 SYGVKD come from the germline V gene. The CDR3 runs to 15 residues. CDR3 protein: CAISLLAGGENEQYF. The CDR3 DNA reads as TGTGCCATCAGCCTACTGGCGGGAGGGGAGAATGAGCAGTACTTC.

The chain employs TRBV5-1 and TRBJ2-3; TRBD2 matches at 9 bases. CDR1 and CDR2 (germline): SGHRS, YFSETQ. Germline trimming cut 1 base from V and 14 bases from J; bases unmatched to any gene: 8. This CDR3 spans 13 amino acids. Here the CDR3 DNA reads TGCGCCAGCAGCTTGTTAGCGGGAGATCACGCGTATTTT. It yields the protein CASSLLAGDHAYF.

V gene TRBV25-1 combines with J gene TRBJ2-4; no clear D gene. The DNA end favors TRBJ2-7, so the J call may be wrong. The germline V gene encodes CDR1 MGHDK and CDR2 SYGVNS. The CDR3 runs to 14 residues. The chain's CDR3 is CASSDGPNSYEQYF. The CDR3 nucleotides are TGTGCCAGCAGCGACGGACCTAACTCCTACGAGCAGTACTTC.

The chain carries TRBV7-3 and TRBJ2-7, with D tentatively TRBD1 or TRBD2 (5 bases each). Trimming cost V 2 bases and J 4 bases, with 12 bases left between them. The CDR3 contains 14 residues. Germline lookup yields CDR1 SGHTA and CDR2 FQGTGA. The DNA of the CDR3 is TGTGCCAGCAGCTTATTGGGGGACCCATACGAGCAGTACTTC. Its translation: CASSLLGDPYEQYF.

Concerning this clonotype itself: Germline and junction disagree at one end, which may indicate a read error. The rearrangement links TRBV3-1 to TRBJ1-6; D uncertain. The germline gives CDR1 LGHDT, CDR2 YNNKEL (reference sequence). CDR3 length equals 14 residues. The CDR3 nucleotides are TGTGCCAGCAACCAAGAAGGGTTGCGGTCACCCCTCCACTTT. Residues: CASNQEGLRSPLHF.

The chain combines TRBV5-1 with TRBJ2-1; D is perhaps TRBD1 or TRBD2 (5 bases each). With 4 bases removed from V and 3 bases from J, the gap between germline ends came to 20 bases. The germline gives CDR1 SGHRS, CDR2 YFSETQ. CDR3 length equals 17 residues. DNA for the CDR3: TGCGCCAGCAGCCCACCGAGTCGAGGTGGGGGCTACAATGAGCAGTTCTTC. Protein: CASSPPSRGGGYNEQFF.

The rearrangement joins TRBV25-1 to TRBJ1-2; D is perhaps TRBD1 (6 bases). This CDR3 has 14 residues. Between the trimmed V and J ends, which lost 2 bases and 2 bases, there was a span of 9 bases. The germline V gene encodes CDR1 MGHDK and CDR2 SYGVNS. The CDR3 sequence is CASSEGGGNYGYTF. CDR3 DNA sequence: TGTGCCAGCAGTGAAGGGGGCGGAAACTATGGCTACACCTTC.

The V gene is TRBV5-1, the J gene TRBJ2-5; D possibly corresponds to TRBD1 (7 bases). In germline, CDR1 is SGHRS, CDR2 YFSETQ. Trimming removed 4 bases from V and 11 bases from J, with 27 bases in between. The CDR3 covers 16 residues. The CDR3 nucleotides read TGCGCCAGCAGCCCAGGGACAGAATCATTCGGGGGTGAGCAGTACTTC. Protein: CASSPGTESFGGEQYF.

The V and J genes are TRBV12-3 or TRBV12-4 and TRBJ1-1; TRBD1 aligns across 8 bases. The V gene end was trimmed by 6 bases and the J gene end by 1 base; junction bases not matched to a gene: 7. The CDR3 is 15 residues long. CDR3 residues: CASRNRQGSNTEAFF. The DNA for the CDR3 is TGTGCCAGCAGGAATAGACAGGGGTCGAACACTGAAGCTTTCTTT.

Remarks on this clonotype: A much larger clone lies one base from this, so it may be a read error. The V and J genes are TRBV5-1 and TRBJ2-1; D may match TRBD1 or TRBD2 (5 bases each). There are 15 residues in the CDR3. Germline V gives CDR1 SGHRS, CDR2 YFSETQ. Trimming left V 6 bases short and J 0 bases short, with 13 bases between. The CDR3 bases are TGCGCCAGCACCCCGGGACCGAGCTCCTACAATGAGCAGTTCTTC. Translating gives CASTPGPSSYNEQFF. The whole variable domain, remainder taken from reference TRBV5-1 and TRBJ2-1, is KAGVTQTPRYLIKTRGQQVTLSCSPISGHRSVSWYQQTPGQGLQFLFEYFSETQRNKGNFPGRFSGRQFSNSRSEMNVSTLELGDSALYLCASTPGPSSYNEQFFGPGTRLTVL.

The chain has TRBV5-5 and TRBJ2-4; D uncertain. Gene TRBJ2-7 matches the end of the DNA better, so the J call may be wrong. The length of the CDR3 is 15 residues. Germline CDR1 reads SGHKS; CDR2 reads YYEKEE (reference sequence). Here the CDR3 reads CASSLAVYALYEQYF. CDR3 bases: TGTGCCAGCAGCTTGGCGGTGTATGCTCTCTACGAGCAGTACTTC.

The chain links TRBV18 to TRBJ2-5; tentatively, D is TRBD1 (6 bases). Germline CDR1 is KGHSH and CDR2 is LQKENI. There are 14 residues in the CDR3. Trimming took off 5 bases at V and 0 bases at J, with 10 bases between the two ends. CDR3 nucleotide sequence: TGTGCCAGCTCAACTCGGACAGACCAAGAGACCCAGTACTTC. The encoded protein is CASSTRTDQETQYF. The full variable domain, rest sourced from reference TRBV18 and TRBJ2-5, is NAGVMQNPRHLVRRRGQEARLRCSPMKGHSHVYWYRQLPEEGLKFMVYLQKENIIDESGMPKERFSAEFPKEGPSILRIQQVVRGDSAAYFCASSTRTDQETQYFGPGTRLLVL.

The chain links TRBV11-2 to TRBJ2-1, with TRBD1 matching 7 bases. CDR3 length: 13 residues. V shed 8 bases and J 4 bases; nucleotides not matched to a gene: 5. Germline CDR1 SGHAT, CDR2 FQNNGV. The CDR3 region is CASDRDAYNEQFF. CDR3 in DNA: TGTGCCAGCGACAGGGACGCGTACAATGAGCAGTTCTTC.

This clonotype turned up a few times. This CDR3 is CASSLSEPNEQFF. The CDR3 nucleotides are TGTGCCAGCAGCTTGAGCGAGCCCAATGAGCAGTTCTTC. The gene calls are TRBV7-2 and TRBJ2-1, with D uncertain. Germline V lookup: CDR1 SGHTA, CDR2 FQGNSA. The V and J ends lost 3 bases and 6 bases respectively, with 9 bases between them. This CDR3 has 13 residues.

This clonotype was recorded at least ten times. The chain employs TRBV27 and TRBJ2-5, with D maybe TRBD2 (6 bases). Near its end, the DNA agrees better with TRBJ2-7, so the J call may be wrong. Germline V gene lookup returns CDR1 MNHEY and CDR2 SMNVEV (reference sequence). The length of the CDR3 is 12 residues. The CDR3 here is CASSLPGGEQYF. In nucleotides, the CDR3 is TGTGCCAGCAGTTTGCCCGGGGGCGAGCAGTACTTC.